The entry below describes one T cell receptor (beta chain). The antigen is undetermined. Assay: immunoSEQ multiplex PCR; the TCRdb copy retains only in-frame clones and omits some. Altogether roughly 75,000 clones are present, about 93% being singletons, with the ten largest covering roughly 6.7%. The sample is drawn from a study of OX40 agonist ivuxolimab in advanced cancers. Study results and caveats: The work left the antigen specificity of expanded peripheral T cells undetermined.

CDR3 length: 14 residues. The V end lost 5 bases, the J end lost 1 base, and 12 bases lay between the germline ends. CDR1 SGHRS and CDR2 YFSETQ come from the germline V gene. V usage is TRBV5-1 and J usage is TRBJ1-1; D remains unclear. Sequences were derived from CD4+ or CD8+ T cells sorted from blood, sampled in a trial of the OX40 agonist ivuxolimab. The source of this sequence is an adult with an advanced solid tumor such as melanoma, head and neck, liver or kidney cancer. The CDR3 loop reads CASRYVPKNTEAFF. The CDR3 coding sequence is TGCGCCAGCAGATATGTGCCGAAGAACACTGAAGCTTTCTTT.